This T cell receptor (beta chain) emerged from a study of shared clonotypes between healthy human individuals. Comment on this clone: Its specificity is not known.

Points from the study as a whole: Since donors were few, the genetic and exposure-history diversity represented was limited. For sorted subsets, rarefaction showed incomplete sequencing despite large depth.

The germline V gene encodes CDR1 SGHRS and CDR2 YFSETQ. The CDR3 has 14 residues. V shed 4 bases, J shed 10 bases, and the junction held 11 bases outside the gene matches. Assay used: immunoSEQ multiplex PCR; TCRdb lists only in-frame clones, some missing. The sample gives fewer than 2.5 million clones, approximately 93% of which show up once; 0.36% is in the top ten. Sequencing was carried out using naive CD4+ T cells from PBMCs. The subset here: CD45RA+ positively selected. The TCR was taken from a man aged 18 to 35 in good health. Some clones in this sample may be carry-over from other donors' samples. V and J are TRBV5-1 and TRBJ2-5; 9 bases fit TRBD1. CDR3 bases: TGCGCCAGCAGCAGGGACAGGGAATTGGGGGACCAGTACTTC. This encodes CASSRDRELGDQYF.